A single sample is the source of the 10 T cell receptor beta chains below, sequenced in a study of control samples from healthy donors and cancer patients. Some clones are missing from TCRdb's copy, which holds only in-frame ones; the method was immunoSEQ multiplex PCR. Of 170,000 or so clones listed, approximately 94% are singletons. The material sequenced was blood. These receptors all come from a woman in her late teens or twenties in good health.

The V gene is TRBV10-1, the J gene TRBJ1-1; a possible D gene is TRBD1 (5 bases). The V and J ends lost 2 bases and 1 base respectively, with 11 bases between them. The CDR3 length is 15 residues. CDR1 WNHNN and CDR2 SYGVQD come from the germline V gene (reference sequence). In nucleotides, the CDR3 is TGCGCCAGCAGTGAGATCGGGACCCCGAACACTGAAGCTTTCTTT. Translating it yields CASSEIGTPNTEAFF.

The chain uses TRBV7-8 and TRBJ2-6, with D unresolved. This CDR3 has 15 residues. CDR1 is SGHVS and CDR2 is FQNEAQ in the germline V gene. The ends were cut back, 2 bases at V and 0 bases at J, with 5 bases in the middle. As DNA, the CDR3 is TGTGCCAGCAGCTTAATCAGCTCTGGGGCCAACGTCCTGACTTTC. As protein: CASSLISSGANVLTF. The entire variable domain, with the rest obtained from reference TRBV7-8 and TRBJ2-6, is as follows: GAGVSQSPRYKVAKRGQDVALRCDPISGHVSLFWYQQALGQGPEFLTYFQNEAQLDKSGLPSDRFFAERPEGSVSTLKIQRTQQEDSAVYLCASSLISSGANVLTFGAGSRLTVL.

The table lists this clone with a few counts. The chain combines TRBV14 with TRBJ2-7, with D possibly TRBD2 on 5 matching bases. Germline loops: CDR1 SGHDN, CDR2 FVKESK. Trimming cost V 1 base and J 7 bases, with 5 bases left between them. This CDR3 has 11 residues. The chain's CDR3 is CASSQGREQYF. The CDR3 coding sequence is TGTGCCAGCAGCCAAGGGAGGGAGCAGTACTTC. The full variable domain, rest sourced from reference TRBV14 and TRBJ2-7, is EAGVTQFPSHSVIEKGQTVTLRCDPISGHDNLYWYRRVMGKEIKFLLHFVKESKQDESGMPNNRFLAERTGGTYSTLKVQPAELEDSGVYFCASSQGREQYFGPGTRLTVT.

This clone was seen a handful of times. This rearrangement joins TRBV14 to TRBJ1-1; TRBD1 matches 7 bases. Germline V CDR1 and CDR2: SGHDN, FVKESK. The CDR3 is made up of 13 amino acids. The junction had 7 bases not matched to a gene; V was cut back by 1 base and J by 11 bases. CDR3 in amino acids: CASSQGMDRSAFF. As DNA, the CDR3 is TGTGCCAGCAGCCAAGGAATGGACAGGTCGGCTTTCTTT. Complete variable domain (other parts from reference TRBV14 and TRBJ1-1): EAGVTQFPSHSVIEKGQTVTLRCDPISGHDNLYWYRRVMGKEIKFLLHFVKESKQDESGMPNNRFLAERTGGTYSTLKVQPAELEDSGVYFCASSQGMDRSAFFGQGTRLTVV.

V usage is TRBV15 and J usage is TRBJ2-5, with 9 positions matching TRBD2. The germline V gene has CDR1 LNHNV and CDR2 YYDKDF (reference sequence). The CDR3 extends over 18 amino acids. Trimming removed 0 bases from V and 4 bases from J; junction bases left unmatched: 12. Written as DNA, the CDR3 is TGTGCCACCAGCAGAGAGGGGCTAGCGGGGAGTTTGGGAGAGACCCAGTACTTC. It specifies CATSREGLAGSLGETQYF.

CDR3 sequence reads: CASSWGARETQYF. Written as DNA, the CDR3 is TGTGCCAGTAGTTGGGGGGCCCGAGAGACCCAGTACTTC. V and J are TRBV19 and TRBJ2-5; possibly TRBD1 or TRBD2 for D (6 bases each). This CDR3 is 13 amino acids long. V was clipped by 5 bases and J by 4 bases, with 11 bases between them. CDR1 and CDR2 (germline): LNHDA, SQIVND (reference sequence).

The V and J genes are TRBV4-2 and TRBJ1-5, with D possibly matching TRBD1 (5 bases). The ends were cut back, 1 base at V and 3 bases at J, with 13 bases in the middle. Germline CDR1 and CDR2: LGHNA and YNFKEQ. This CDR3 is 16 amino acids long. The CDR3 DNA sequence: TGTGCCAGCAGCCAAGGGGGACGGAGGGACAATCAGCCCCAGCATTTT. Translating gives CASSQGGRRDNQPQHF.

V is TRBV11-2 and J is TRBJ1-2; D gene uncertain. This CDR3 is 16 amino acids long. Trimming left V 1 base short and J 6 bases short, with 18 bases between. Germline V gives CDR1 SGHAT, CDR2 FQNNGV. DNA of the CDR3: TGTGCCAGCAGCTTAGTTCCCCGTGGCGGTTCCAATGGCTACACCTTC. Residues: CASSLVPRGGSNGYTF.

The gene calls are TRBV3-1 (or the pseudogene TRBV3-2) and TRBJ1-1; D not resolved. CDR1 and CDR2 from the germline V gene are LGHDT and YNNKEL (reference sequence). V lost 1 base and J lost 5, with 17 bases in between. The CDR3 spans 16 residues. The DNA of the CDR3 is TGTGCCAGCAGCCAAGTTGTGCGGGTGCCATGGACTGAAGCTTTCTTT. Its protein is CASSQVVRVPWTEAFF.

DNA for the CDR3: TGTGCCAGCAGCTTAGCGTTAGCGAAGTTCTTC. Translated, it gives CASSLALAKFF. The chain recombines TRBV7-9 with TRBJ2-1; D possibly corresponds to TRBD2 (5 bases). The V end lost 0 bases, the J end lost 14 bases, and 8 bases lay between the germline ends. Germline loops: CDR1 SEHNR, CDR2 FQNEAQ (reference sequence). CDR3 length equals 11 residues.